This T cell receptor beta chain emerged from a study of cytomegalovirus exposure and HLA in healthy donors. Study results and limitations: The authors later found most CMV-associated TCR beta chains appeared HLA-restricted.

This clone was counted between two and nine times. As yet, its antigen is unknown. Unmatched junction bases numbered 10, after V lost 4 bases and J lost 1 base. Germline V CDR1 and CDR2: SGHRS, YFSETQ. This CDR3 has 16 amino acids. The PCR was carried out with 60 Vbeta primers and 13 Jbeta primers. Produced via immunoSEQ multiplex PCR; TCRdb's table is partial and in-frame only. The sample shows over 150,000 clones, about 73% of them seen only once. V is TRBV5-1 and J is TRBJ2-5; 7 bases agree with TRBD2. This TCR derives from a woman aged 45-65 years in good health and CMV-seropositive. Sequencing input: PBMCs. The CDR3 coding sequence is TGCGCCAGCAGCGGAGGCTCCCCTAGCGGCCAAGAGACCCAGTACTTC. Translating gives CASSGGSPSGQETQYF.